This T cell receptor beta chain was recorded in a study of cytomegalovirus exposure and HLA in healthy donors. Study-level findings and limits: The study put about 180 TCR beta chains on its list as cytomegalovirus-associated.

Concerning this clone: Its antigen remains unknown.

Both 60 Vbeta primers and 13 Jbeta primers went into the PCR. TCRdb keeps only in-frame clones here, not all; method: immunoSEQ multiplex PCR. The repertoire consists of 140,000 to 150,000 clones, with 78% occurring once and the leading ten covering about 2.5%. This clonotype was obtained from a woman aged 18-29 years in good health and CMV-seropositive. Sequenced input: PBMCs.

Written as DNA, the CDR3 is TGCGCCAGCAGCCAAGTCGTCGGCGGGGGGGCCCACGAGCAGTACTTC. Protein sequence: CASSQVVGGGAHEQYF. The chain uses TRBV4-1 and TRBJ2-7, with 9 bases that match TRBD2. The CDR3 contains 16 residues. CDR1 is MGHRA, CDR2 YSYEKL, per germline. Trimming removed 1 base from V and 5 bases from J; junction bases left unmatched: 9.